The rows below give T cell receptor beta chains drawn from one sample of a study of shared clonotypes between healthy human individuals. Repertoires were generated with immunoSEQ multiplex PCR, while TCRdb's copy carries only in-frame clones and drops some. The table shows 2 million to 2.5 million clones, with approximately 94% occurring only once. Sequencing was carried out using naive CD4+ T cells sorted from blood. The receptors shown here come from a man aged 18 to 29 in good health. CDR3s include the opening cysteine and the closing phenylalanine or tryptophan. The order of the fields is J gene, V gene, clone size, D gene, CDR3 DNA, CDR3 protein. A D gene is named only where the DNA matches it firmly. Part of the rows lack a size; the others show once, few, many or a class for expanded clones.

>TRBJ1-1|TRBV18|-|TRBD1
TGTGCCAGCTCACCATGGGGGACAGATAACACTGAAGCTTTCTTT
CASSPWGTDNTEAFF
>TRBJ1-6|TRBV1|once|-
TGCACCAGCAGGGGGACCGGGACAGGCCAAGGTCCCCTCCACTTT
CTSRGTGTGQGPLHF
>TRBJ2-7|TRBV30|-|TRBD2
TGTGCCTGGAGACTAGCGGGTGCCTACGAGCAGTACTTC
CAWRLAGAYEQYF
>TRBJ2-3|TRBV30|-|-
TGTGCCTGGAGTGCCGGGTCTGAAGATACGCAGTATTTT
CAWSAGSEDTQYF
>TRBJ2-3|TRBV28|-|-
TGTGCCAGCAGCTCGGCGGGTGATACGCAGTATTTT
CASSSAGDTQYF
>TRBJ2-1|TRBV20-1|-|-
TGCAGTGCTTACTACAATGAGCAGTTCTTC
CSAYYNEQFF
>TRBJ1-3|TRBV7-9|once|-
TGTGCCAGCAGCTTAGCGTCCACAGGATCCCCCACCATATATTTT
CASSLASTGSPTIYF
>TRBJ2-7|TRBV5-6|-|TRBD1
TGTGCCAGCAGCTTGGTCGGACAGGCGATGATTTACGAGCAGTACTTC
CASSLVGQAMIYEQYF
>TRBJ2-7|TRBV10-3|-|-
TGTGCCATCAGTGTGACGTCTCAAATCTACGAGCAGTACTTC
CAISVTSQIYEQYF
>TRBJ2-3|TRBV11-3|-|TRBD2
TGTGCCAGCAGCCCGCGGGGGAAAAGCACAGATACGCAGTATTTT
CASSPRGKSTDTQYF